The entry below describes one T cell receptor (beta chain). The antigen remains undetermined. Sequenced by immunoSEQ multiplex PCR; TCRdb stores in-frame clones only, minus some. Of roughly 61,000 clones listed, 82% are singletons. This specimen belongs to a study of OX40 agonist ivuxolimab in advanced cancers. On the study more broadly: Ivuxolimab is a fully human IgG2 antibody that activates OX40 (CD134).

This CDR3 is 17 amino acids long. Germline V gives CDR1 SGHTA, CDR2 FQGNSA. Trimming cost V 3 bases and J 5 bases; bases outside gene matches: 9. The study, taken as a whole, reports: CD8+ T cells (on average) carried more expanded clones than CD4+ T cells. CD4+ and CD8+ blood T cells expanded clonally by week 6 at 0.1 to 3.0 mg/kg.

The starting material was CD4+ or CD8+ T cells sorted from blood, obtained in a trial of the OX40 agonist ivuxolimab. V and J are TRBV7-2 and TRBJ2-1; TRBD2 matches 11 bases. This receptor was obtained from an adult with an advanced solid tumor such as melanoma, head and neck, liver or kidney cancer. The CDR3 region is CASSFTSGSFLDNEQFF. Written as DNA, the CDR3 is TGTGCCAGCAGCTTCACTAGCGGGAGCTTCTTAGACAATGAGCAGTTCTTC. The variable domain in full, with the rest retrieved from reference TRBV7-2 and TRBJ2-1, is GAGVSQSPSNKVTEKGKDVELRCDPISGHTALYWYRQSLGQGLEFLIYFQGNSAPDKSGLPSDRFSAERTGGSVSTLTIQRTQQEDSAVYLCASSFTSGSFLDNEQFFGPGTRLTVL.